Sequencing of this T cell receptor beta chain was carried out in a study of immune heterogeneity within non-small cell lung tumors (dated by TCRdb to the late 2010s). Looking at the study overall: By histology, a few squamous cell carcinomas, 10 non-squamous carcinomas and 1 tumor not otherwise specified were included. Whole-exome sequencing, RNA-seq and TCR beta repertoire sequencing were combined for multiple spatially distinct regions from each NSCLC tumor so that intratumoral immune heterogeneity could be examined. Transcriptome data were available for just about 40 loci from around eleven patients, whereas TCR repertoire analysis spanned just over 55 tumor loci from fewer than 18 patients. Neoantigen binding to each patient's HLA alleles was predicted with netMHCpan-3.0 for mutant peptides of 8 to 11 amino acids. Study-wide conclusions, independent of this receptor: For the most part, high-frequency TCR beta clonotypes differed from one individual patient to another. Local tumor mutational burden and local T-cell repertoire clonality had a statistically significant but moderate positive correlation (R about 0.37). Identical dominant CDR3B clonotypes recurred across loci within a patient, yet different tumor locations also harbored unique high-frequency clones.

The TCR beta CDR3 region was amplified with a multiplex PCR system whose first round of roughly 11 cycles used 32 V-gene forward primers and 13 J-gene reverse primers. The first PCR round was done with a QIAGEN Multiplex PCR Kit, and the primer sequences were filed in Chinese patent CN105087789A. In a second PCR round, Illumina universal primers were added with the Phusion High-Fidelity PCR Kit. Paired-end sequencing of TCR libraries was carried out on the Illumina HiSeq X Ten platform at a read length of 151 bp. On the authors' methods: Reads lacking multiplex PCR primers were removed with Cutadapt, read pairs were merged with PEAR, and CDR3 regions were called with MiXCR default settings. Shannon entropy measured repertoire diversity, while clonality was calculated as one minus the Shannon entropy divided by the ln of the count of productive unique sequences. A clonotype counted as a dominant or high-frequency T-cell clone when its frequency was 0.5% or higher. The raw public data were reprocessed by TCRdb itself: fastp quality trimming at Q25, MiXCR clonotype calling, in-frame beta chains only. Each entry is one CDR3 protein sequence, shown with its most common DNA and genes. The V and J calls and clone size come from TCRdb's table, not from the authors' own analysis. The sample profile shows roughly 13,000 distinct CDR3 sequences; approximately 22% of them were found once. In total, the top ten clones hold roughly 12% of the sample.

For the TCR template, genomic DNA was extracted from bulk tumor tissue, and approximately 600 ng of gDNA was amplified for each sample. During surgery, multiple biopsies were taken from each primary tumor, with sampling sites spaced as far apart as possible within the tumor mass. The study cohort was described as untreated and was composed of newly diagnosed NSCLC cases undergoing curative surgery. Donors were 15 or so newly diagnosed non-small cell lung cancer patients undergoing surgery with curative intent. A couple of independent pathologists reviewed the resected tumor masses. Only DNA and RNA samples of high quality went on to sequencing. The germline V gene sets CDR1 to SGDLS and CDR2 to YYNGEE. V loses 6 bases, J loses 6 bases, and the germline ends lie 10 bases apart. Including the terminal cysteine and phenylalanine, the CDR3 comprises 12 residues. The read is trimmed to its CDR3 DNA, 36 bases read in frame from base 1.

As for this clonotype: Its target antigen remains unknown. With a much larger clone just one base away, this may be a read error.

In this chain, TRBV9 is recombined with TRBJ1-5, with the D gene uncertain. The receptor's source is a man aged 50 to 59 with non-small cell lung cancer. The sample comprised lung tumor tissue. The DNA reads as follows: TGTGCCAGCATCCTTCCCGGTCAGCCCCAGCATTTT. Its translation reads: CASILPGQPQHF.